Below are 16 T cell receptor beta chains sequenced from a single sample in a study of post-analysis software for immune sequencing data. Study-wide points: Controls had lower frequencies than patients of five TRBV segments, which included TRBV5-6, TRBV5-1 and TRBV20-1.

No antigen has been assigned to these receptors. The authors incorporated unique molecular identifiers into the TCR beta cDNA libraries. TCRdb passed the PCR reads through MiXCR, listing each CDR3 protein once. The sample holds more than 350,000 distinct CDR3 sequences, over 30% seen once. Sequencing was performed on blood. The source is a girl aged 2 to 10 with multiple sclerosis.

V and J are TRBV28 and TRBJ1-2; D is perhaps TRBD1 (6 bases). The CDR3 runs to 13 residues. The V and J ends lost 5 bases and 4 bases respectively, with 11 bases between them. Germline V gene lookup returns CDR1 MDHEN and CDR2 SYDVKM. DNA for the CDR3: TGTGCCAGCAGTCTACGACAGGTCTATGGCTACACCTTC. Amino acids: CASSLRQVYGYTF.

The V call is TRBV11-2, the J call TRBJ2-5; the D gene is possibly TRBD2 (7 bases). V gave up 3 bases and J gave up 5 bases, with 13 bases separating them. The CDR3 consists of 14 residues. From germline, CDR1 is SGHAT and CDR2 FQNNGV. The CDR3 DNA sequence: TGTGCCAGCAGCTTGGGGGGGGCGGTGGAGACCCAGTACTTC. It encodes CASSLGGAVETQYF.

This clonotype has just one count. The rearrangement links TRBV29-1 to TRBJ1-1; D uncertain. CDR3 length: 12 amino acids. Trimming stripped 4 bases from V and 4 bases from J, with 10 bases between. The germline V gene encodes CDR1 SQVTM and CDR2 ANQGSEA. The CDR3, as DNA: TGCAGCGTTGGAGGCCACTTCACTGAAGCTTTCTTT. Translated, it gives CSVGGHFTEAFF. The whole variable domain, filled in from reference TRBV29-1 and TRBJ1-1, reads SAVISQKPSRDICQRGTSLTIQCQVDSQVTMMFWYRQQPGQSLTLIATANQGSEATYESGFVIDKFPISRPNLTFSTLTVSNMSPEDSSIYLCSVGGHFTEAFFGQGTRLTVV.

The rearrangement links TRBV5-8 to TRBJ2-3; 7 bases line up with TRBD1. Germline V lookup: CDR1 SGHTS, CDR2 YDEGEE. Germline trimming cut 0 bases from V and 3 bases from J; bases unmatched to any gene: 7. This CDR3 region has 16 residues. CDR3: CASSLARNRGTDTQYF. The CDR3 DNA follows: TGTGCCAGCAGCTTGGCCAGGAACAGGGGAACAGATACGCAGTATTTT.

This chain joins TRBV7-8 and TRBJ2-1; TRBD2 matches at 7 bases. This CDR3 is built from 15 residues. The germline V gene has CDR1 SGHVS and CDR2 FQNEAQ. After removal of 1 base from V and 4 bases from J, the junction contained 4 bases not matched to a gene. The CDR3 DNA sequence: TGTGCCAGCAGCTTAGTCGGGGGGTTTTACAATGAGCAGTTCTTC. As protein: CASSLVGGFYNEQFF.

This clonotype was seen a few times. The chain recombines TRBV5-1 with TRBJ2-3, with 9 bases fitting TRBD2. CDR1 and CDR2 (germline): SGHRS, YFSETQ. The V and J ends lost 8 bases and 5 bases, in that order; junction bases with no gene match: 18. CDR3 length: 17 amino acids. The CDR3 spells CASSYNSGSTGRDTQYF. The CDR3 nucleotides read TGCGCCAGTTCTTACAATAGCGGGAGCACGGGGAGAGATACGCAGTATTTT.

The genes are TRBV20-1 and TRBJ1-5; no clear D. Trimming took 0 bases from V and 6 from J, leaving 15 bases between them. The CDR3 is made up of 15 amino acids. Germline-derived CDR1 and CDR2 are DFQATT and SNEGSKA (reference sequence). CDR3 nucleotides: TGCAGTGCTAGAGATCGGACCTCGGCGGGTCAGCCCCAGCATTTT. This translates into CSARDRTSAGQPQHF.

This clonotype was recorded a few times. The CDR3 reads CASNQRYQETQYF. CDR3 bases: TGTGCCAGCAACCAGCGGTACCAAGAGACCCAGTACTTC. The gene calls are TRBV7-2 and TRBJ2-5; tentative D call: TRBD2 (5 bases). Germline V lookup: CDR1 SGHTA, CDR2 FQGNSA. V was shortened by 7 bases and J by 0 bases, with 9 bases between the two germline ends. CDR3 length: 13 amino acids. The full variable domain, its missing parts supplied by reference TRBV7-2 and TRBJ2-5, is GAGVSQSPSNKVTEKGKDVELRCDPISGHTALYWYRQSLGQGLEFLIYFQGNSAPDKSGLPSDRFSAERTGGSVSTLTIQRTQQEDSAVYLCASNQRYQETQYFGPGTRLLVL.

The chain employs TRBV20-1 and TRBJ2-1; 12 nucleotides agree with TRBD2. V dropped 3 bases and J dropped 6; count of bases not matched to a gene: 3. The CDR3 length is 14 residues. CDR1 is DFQATT, CDR2 SNEGSKA, per germline (reference sequence). CDR3 DNA: TGCAGTGCTAGCCCACTAGCGGGAGGCAATGAGCAGTTCTTC. This translates into CSASPLAGGNEQFF.

The chain carries TRBV28 and TRBJ2-7; unclear D gene. CDR3 length equals 14 residues. With 8 bases removed from V and 1 base from J, the gap between germline ends came to 15 bases. CDR1 is MDHEN, CDR2 SYDVKM, per germline. In nucleotides, the CDR3 is TGTGCCAGCGGGTCGCCCGGGCGATCCTACGAGCAGTACTTC. Translating it yields CASGSPGRSYEQYF.

This clonotype was counted once. The chain carries TRBV18 and TRBJ2-3; D gene ambiguous. Between the trimmed V and J ends, which lost 2 bases and 14 bases, there was a span of 26 bases. Germline CDR1 reads KGHSH; CDR2 reads LQKENI. This CDR3 spans 16 amino acids. The CDR3, as DNA: TGTGCCAGCTCACCAAAGCTAGGGCGAAGCACAGATACACGGTATTTT. Its protein product is CASSPKLGRSTDTRYF.

This clonotype appeared a few times. V usage is TRBV20-1 and J usage is TRBJ1-4, with TRBD1 as a possible D gene (5 bases). Germline V CDR1 and CDR2: DFQATT, SNEGSKA (reference sequence). This CDR3 contains 15 residues. Trimming pared 0 bases from V and 1 base from J, leaving 9 bases between. The CDR3 protein is CSARDWGVTNEKLFF. CDR3 bases: TGCAGTGCTAGAGATTGGGGGGTAACTAATGAAAAACTGTTTTTT.

This chain connects TRBV7-2 to TRBJ1-6; D is perhaps TRBD1 (5 bases). V dropped 1 base and J dropped 9 bases, with 13 bases sitting between them. The CDR3 contains 15 residues. Looked up from germline, CDR1 is SGHTA and CDR2 is FQGNSA. CDR3 amino acids: CASSLGWGLTSPLHF. CDR3 DNA sequence: TGTGCCAGCAGCTTAGGGTGGGGGTTGACTTCACCCCTCCACTTT.

This clonotype was seen more than once but under ten times. The chain carries TRBV10-3 and TRBJ2-1, with 8 bases fitting TRBD2. V was pared by 5 bases and J by 2 bases, with 11 bases of the junction left unmatched. The CDR3 covers 17 residues. The germline gives CDR1 ENHRY, CDR2 SYGVKD. In DNA form, the CDR3 reads TGTGCCATCAGTCGTGGGGGCGGGGGGTATACCTACAATGAGCAGTTCTTC. It is translated as CAISRGGGGYTYNEQFF.

This clonotype was seen only a few times. CDR3 in amino acids: CASSPQGRDSYEQYF. As DNA, the CDR3 is TGTGCCAGCAGCCCCCAGGGGAGAGATTCCTACGAGCAGTACTTC. The chain links TRBV5-6 to TRBJ2-7, with D possibly TRBD1 on 6 matching bases. From germline, CDR1 is SGHDT and CDR2 YYEEEE. Trimming stripped 4 bases from V and 1 base from J, with 15 bases between. This CDR3 comprises 15 residues.

This clonotype has only a few counts. V is TRBV7-2 and J is TRBJ1-2, with no clear D. This CDR3 region has 15 residues. Germline lookup yields CDR1 SGHTA and CDR2 FQGNSA. Trimming pared 1 base from V and 2 bases from J, leaving 11 bases between. The DNA for the CDR3 is TGTGCCAGCAGCTTAGTGGGCCAGGCAAACTATGGCTACACCTTC. Its translation is CASSLVGQANYGYTF.